What follows describes a single T cell receptor (beta chain). This clonotype was detected only once. There is no known antigen for this receptor. No base-level quality is on record; no much larger clone is a single base apart. A lone read gives weak evidence. V has 2 bases trimmed and J has 10 bases trimmed; junction bases matching no gene number 8. Reading the germline V gene gives CDR1 MNHEY and CDR2 SVGEGT. From cysteine to phenylalanine, the CDR3 is 15 amino acids long. Only the CDR3 DNA stays, 45 bases, in frame from base 1. RNA was extracted using the RNeasy kit, and roughly 0.5 to 1 ug of the RNA was reverse transcribed with random hexamers. The immunoSEQ multiplex PCR assay, covering 54 Vbeta and 13 Jbeta segments, was used to amplify TCR beta CDR3 regions. Bias from PCR amplification was corrected by using a synthetic template baseline for primer optimization and for computational correction. The original pipeline was this. Only productive sequences were kept, with reads annotated to V, D and J genes according to IMGT and analyzed in immunoSEQ Analyzer. To calculate clonality, Shannon entropy was normalized by log2 of the number of productive unique sequences and then subtracted from one. Public and private clones were assessed among the 100 most prevalent clones of each patient and control. Susac-specific clones were defined as absent from healthy and MS cohorts, 800 to 1,200 published viral clones and other ImmuneACCESS disease sequences. TCRdb cleaned the public reads at Q25 with fastp, built clones with MiXCR and kept in-frame beta chains. All rows with the same CDR3 protein become a single entry with the most common DNA and genes. The V and J calls come from TCRdb's annotation, not from the publication. Recorded for this sample are more than 100,000 distinct CDR3 sequences; 90% to 95% of them occurred a single time. The ten largest clones add up to roughly 0.12% of the sample.

The data originate from a study of CD8 T cells in Susac syndrome (dated by TCRdb to between 2019 and 2020). Study-wide context: The study used repertoire sequencing to test whether antigen drove CD8+ T cell activation and differentiation in Susac syndrome. What the work shows at the level of the full study, not this receptor alone: The number of individuals in the TCR sequencing and HLA analysis was recognized as being relatively small.

Peripheral blood CD8+ and CD4+ T cells from healthy donors, Susac syndrome patients and multiple sclerosis patients were profiled using high-throughput TCR beta sequencing. Healthy donors were included as age- and sex-matched controls. CD8+ TEMRA cells were enriched by FACS, while bulk CD8+ and CD4+ T cells were purified by magnetic negative isolation. Blood was drawn into EDTA tubes, processed within 24 hours, and PBMCs were isolated by density gradient centrifugation. PBMCs destined for TCR sequencing were cryopreserved in liquid nitrogen and later thawed in a 37 °C water bath. A purity of at least 90% was achieved for sorted or isolated CD4+, CD8+ and CD8+ TEMRA cells.

This clonotype was obtained from a human donor in good health. Recombination connected TRBV6-2 or TRBV6-3 to TRBJ2-7; 13 central bases correspond to TRBD2. Sequencing was performed on CD4+ T cells from PBMCs. The CDR3 corresponds to CASSYVGLAGVDQYF. The DNA reads TGTGCCAGCAGTTACGTCGGACTAGCGGGAGTTGATCAGTACTTC.